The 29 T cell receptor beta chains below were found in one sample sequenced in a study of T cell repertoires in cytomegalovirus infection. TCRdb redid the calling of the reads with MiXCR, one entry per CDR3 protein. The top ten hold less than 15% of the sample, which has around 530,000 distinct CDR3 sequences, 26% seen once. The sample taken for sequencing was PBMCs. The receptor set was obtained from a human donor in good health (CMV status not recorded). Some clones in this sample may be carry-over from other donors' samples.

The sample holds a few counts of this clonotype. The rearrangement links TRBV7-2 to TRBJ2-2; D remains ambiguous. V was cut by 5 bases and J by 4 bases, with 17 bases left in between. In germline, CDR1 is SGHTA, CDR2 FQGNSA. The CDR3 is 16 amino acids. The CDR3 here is CASSNPSGSFTGELFF. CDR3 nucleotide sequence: TGTGCCAGCAGCAATCCCTCGGGTAGCTTCACCGGGGAGCTGTTTTTT.

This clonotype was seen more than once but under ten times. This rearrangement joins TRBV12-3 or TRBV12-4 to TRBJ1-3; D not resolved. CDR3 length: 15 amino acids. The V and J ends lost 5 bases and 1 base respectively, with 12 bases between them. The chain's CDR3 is CASSRGDSSGNTIYF. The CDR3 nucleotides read TGTGCCAGCAGTCGAGGCGATAGTTCTGGAAACACCATATATTTT.

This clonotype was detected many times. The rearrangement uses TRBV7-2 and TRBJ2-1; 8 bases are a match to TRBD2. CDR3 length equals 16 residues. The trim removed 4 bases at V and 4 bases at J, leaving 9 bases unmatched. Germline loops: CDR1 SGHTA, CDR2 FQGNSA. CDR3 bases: TGTGCCAGCAGCTCCCCCGGGACTAGGGGATACAATGAGCAGTTCTTC. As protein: CASSSPGTRGYNEQFF.

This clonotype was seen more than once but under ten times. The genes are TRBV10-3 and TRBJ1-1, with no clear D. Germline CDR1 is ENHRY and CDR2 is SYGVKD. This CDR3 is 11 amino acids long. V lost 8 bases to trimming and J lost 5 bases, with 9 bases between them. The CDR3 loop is CAIRRDTEAFF. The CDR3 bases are TGTGCCATCCGGAGGGATACTGAAGCTTTCTTT.

This chain's CDR3 is CASSLAKDTQYF. The DNA for the CDR3 is TGTGCCAGCAGTTTGGCGAAAGATACGCAGTATTTT. This rearrangement joins TRBV27 to TRBJ2-3; D is ambiguous. This CDR3 spans 12 amino acids. Germline V gene sequence: CDR1 MNHEY, CDR2 SMNVEV (reference sequence). Trimming shortened V by 3 bases and J by 5 bases, and 6 bases separated the two germline ends.

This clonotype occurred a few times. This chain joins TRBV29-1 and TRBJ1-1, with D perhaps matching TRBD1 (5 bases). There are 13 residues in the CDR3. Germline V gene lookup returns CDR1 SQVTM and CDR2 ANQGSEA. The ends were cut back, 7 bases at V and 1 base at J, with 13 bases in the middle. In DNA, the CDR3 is TGCAGCGCCAAGCGACAGCAGAACACTGAAGCTTTCTTT. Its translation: CSAKRQQNTEAFF.

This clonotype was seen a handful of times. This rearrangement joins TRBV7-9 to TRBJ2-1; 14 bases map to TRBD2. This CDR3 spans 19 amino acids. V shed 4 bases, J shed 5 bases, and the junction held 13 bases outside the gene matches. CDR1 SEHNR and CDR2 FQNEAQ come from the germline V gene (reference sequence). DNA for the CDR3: TGTGCCAGCAGCTATCCGGGACTAGCGGGAGAGGGAGCCCACAATGAGCAGTTCTTC. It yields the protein CASSYPGLAGEGAHNEQFF.

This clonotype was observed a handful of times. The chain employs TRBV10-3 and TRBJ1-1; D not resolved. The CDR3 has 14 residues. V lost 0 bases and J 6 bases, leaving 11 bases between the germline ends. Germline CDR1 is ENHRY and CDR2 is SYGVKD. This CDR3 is CAISESWQISEAFF. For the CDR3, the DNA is TGTGCCATCAGTGAGTCGTGGCAGATATCTGAAGCTTTCTTT.

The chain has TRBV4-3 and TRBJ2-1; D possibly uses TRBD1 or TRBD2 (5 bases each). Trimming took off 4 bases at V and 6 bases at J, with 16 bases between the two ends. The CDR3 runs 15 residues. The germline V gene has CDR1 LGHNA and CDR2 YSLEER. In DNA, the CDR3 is TGCGCCAGCAGCCGGTGGGCCTCTGGGGGCAATGAGCAGTTCTTC. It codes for CASSRWASGGNEQFF.

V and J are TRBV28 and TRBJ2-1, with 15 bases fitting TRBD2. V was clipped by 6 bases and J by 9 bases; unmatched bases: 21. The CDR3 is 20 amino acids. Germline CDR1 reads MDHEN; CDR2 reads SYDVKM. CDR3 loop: CASSPSFGIGLAGGPSEQFF. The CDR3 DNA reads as TGTGCCAGCAGCCCCTCATTCGGAATCGGACTAGCGGGAGGGCCTAGTGAGCAGTTCTTC.

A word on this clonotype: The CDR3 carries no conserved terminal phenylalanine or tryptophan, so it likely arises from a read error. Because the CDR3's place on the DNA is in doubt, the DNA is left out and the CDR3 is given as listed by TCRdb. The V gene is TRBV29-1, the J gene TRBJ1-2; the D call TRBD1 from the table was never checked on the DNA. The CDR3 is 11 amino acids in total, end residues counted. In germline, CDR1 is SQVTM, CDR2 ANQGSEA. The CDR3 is CSVQAGTGVFL.

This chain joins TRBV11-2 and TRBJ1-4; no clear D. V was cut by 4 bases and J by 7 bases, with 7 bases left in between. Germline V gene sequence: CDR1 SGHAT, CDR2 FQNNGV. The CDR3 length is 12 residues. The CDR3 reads CASSSRSEKLFF. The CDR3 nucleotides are TGTGCCAGCAGCTCCAGGTCTGAAAAACTGTTTTTT. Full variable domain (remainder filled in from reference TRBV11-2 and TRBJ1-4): EAGVAQSPRYKIIEKRQSVAFWCNPISGHATLYWYQQILGQGPKLLIQFQNNGVVDDSQLPKDRFSAERLKGVDSTLKIQPAKLEDSAVYLCASSSRSEKLFFGSGTQLSVL.

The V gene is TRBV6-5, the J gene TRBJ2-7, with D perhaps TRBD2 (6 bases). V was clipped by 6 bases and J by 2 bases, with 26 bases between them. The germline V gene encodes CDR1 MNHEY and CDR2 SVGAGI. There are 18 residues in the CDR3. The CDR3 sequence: CASSRQSGGVGGPYEQYF. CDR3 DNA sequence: TGTGCCAGCAGCCGACAGAGTGGAGGCGTGGGAGGACCCTACGAGCAGTACTTC.

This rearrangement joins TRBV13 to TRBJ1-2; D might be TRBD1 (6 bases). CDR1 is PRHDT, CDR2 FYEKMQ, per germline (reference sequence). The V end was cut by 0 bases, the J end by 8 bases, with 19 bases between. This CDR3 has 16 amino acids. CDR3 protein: CASSLGPLGQYKGYTF. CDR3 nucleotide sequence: TGTGCCAGCAGCTTAGGCCCCCTTGGACAGTACAAGGGCTACACCTTC.

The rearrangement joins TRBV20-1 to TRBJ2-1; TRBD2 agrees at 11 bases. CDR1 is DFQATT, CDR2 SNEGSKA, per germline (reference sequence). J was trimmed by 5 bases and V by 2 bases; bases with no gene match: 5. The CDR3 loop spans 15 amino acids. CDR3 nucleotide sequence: TGCAGTGCTAGACAACTAGCGGGAGAGGACAATGAGCAGTTCTTC. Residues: CSARQLAGEDNEQFF.

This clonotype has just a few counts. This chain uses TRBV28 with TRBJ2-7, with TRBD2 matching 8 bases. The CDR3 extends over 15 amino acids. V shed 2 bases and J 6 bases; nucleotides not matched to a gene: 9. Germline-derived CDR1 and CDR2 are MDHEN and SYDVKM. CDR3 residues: CASSLGGRTRVEQYV. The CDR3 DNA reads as TGTGCCAGCAGTTTAGGCGGGAGGACTCGGGTCGAGCAGTACGTC.

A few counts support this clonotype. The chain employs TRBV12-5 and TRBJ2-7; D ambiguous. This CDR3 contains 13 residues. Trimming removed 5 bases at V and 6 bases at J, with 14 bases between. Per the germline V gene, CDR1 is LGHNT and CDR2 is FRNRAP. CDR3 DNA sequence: TGTGCTAGTGGTCTCATCGGTGGAACCGAGCAGTACGTC. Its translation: CASGLIGGTEQYV.

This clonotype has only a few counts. CDR3 nucleotide sequence: TGCAGTGCTAGAGATTCGACAGCGGGTACCCTCCACTTT. Protein product: CSARDSTAGTLHF. The J gene is TRBJ1-6, the V gene TRBV20-1; a possible D gene is TRBD1 (5 bases). The CDR3 runs 13 residues. Trimming removed 0 bases from V and 14 bases from J, with 14 bases in between. Germline V gene data show CDR1 as DFQATT and CDR2 as SNEGSKA (reference sequence).

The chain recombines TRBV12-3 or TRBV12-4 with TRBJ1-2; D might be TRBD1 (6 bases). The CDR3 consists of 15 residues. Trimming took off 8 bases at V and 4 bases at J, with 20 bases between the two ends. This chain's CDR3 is CASGPGQRISYGYTF. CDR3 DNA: TGTGCCAGCGGACCAGGACAGAGAATATCCTATGGCTACACCTTC.

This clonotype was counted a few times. The CDR3 loop reads CASSPGTGVLNTEAFF. The CDR3 bases are TGTGCCAGTAGTCCCGGGACAGGGGTATTAAACACTGAAGCTTTCTTT. This rearrangement joins TRBV19 to TRBJ1-1; 10 bases are a match to TRBD1. V shed 5 bases, J shed 2 bases, and the junction held 8 bases outside the gene matches. Germline CDR1 LNHDA, CDR2 SQIVND (reference sequence). The length of the CDR3 is 16 residues.

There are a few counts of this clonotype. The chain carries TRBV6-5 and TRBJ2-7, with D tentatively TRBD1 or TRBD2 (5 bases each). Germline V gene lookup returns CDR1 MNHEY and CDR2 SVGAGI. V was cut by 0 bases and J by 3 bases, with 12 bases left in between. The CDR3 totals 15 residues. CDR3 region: CASSYSRGRNYEQYF. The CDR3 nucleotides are TGTGCCAGCAGTTACTCGAGGGGCCGGAACTACGAGCAGTACTTC.

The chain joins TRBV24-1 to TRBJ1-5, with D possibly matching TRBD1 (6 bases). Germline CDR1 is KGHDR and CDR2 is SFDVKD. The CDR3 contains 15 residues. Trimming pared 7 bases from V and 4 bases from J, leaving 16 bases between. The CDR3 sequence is CATSARGGANQPQHF. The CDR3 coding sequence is TGTGCCACCAGCGCGCGGGGGGGCGCGAATCAGCCCCAGCATTTT.

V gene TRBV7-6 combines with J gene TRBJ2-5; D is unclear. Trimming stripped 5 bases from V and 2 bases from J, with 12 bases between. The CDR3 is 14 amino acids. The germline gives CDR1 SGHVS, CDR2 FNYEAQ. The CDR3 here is CASSPAGWQETQYF. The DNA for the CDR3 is TGTGCCAGCAGCCCCGCTGGGTGGCAAGAGACCCAGTACTTC. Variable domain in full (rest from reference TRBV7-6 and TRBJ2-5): GAGVSQSPRYKVTKRGQDVALRCDPISGHVSLYWYRQALGQGPEFLTYFNYEAQQDKSGLPNDRFSAERPEGSISTLTIQRTEQRDSAMYRCASSPAGWQETQYFGPGTRLLVL.

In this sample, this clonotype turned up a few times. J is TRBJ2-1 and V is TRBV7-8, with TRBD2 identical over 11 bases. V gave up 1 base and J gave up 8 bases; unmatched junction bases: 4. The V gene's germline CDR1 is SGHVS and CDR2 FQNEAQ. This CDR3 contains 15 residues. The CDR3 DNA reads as TGTGCCAGCAGCTTAGAGCTAGCGGGAGGACATGAGCAGTTCTTC. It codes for CASSLELAGGHEQFF.

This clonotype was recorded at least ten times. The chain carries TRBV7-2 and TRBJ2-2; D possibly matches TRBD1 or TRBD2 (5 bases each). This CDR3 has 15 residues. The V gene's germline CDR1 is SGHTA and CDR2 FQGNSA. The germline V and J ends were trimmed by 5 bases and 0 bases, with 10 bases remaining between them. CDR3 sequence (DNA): TGTGCCAGCAGCCCGGGACCGACGAACACCGGGGAGCTGTTTTTT. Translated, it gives CASSPGPTNTGELFF.

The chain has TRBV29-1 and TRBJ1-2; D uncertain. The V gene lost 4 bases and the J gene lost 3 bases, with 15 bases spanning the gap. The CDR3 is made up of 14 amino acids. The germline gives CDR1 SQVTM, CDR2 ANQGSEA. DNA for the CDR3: TGCAGCGTTGGTCCTCAAGTTGGGGACTATGGCTACACCTTC. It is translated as CSVGPQVGDYGYTF.

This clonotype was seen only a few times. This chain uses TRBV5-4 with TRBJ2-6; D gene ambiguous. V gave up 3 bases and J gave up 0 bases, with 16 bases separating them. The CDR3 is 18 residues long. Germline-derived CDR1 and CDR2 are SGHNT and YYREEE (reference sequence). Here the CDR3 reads CASSSGGRTASGANVLTF. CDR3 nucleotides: TGTGCCAGCAGCTCCGGCGGCAGAACGGCCTCTGGGGCCAACGTCCTGACTTTC.

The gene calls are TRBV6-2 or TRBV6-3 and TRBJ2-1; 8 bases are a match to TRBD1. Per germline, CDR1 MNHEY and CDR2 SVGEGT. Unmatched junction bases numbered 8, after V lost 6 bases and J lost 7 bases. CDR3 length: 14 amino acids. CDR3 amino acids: CASSPWTGRNEQFF. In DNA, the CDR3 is TGTGCCAGCAGCCCATGGACAGGGAGGAATGAGCAGTTCTTC.

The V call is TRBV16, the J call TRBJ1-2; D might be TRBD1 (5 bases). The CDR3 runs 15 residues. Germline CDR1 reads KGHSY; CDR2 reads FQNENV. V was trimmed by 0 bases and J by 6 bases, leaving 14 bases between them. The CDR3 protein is CASSQSGRVKDGYTF. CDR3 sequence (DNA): TGTGCCAGCAGCCAATCAGGCAGGGTTAAAGATGGCTACACCTTC.